The rows below give T cell receptor beta chains drawn from one sample of a study of early T cells in non-severe SARS-CoV-2 infection. MiXCR, applied by TCRdb to the 5' RACE reads, yields one record per CDR3 protein. The table shows about 50,000 distinct CDR3 sequences, with over 5% occurring only once. The starting material was whole blood, obtained at baseline. These receptors were obtained from an adult who was a healthcare worker with PCR-confirmed SARS-CoV-2 infection or an uninfected control (not recorded which). Both conserved end residues are part of each CDR3. Fields, in order: J gene, D gene, clone size, CDR3 length, V gene, CDR3 protein, CDR3 DNA. The D gene is left open where the match is weak. Clone size, where shown, is once, few, many, or a class for clones that have expanded.

j_call: TRBJ2-7; d_call: -; clone_size: many; cdr3_length: 16; v_call: TRBV28; cdr3_aa: CASSMGGTATFYEQYF; cdr3_nt: TGTGCCAGCAGCATGGGGGGGACAGCGACCTTCTACGAGCAGTACTTC
j_call: TRBJ2-2; d_call: -; clone_size: many; cdr3_length: 14; v_call: TRBV4-2; cdr3_aa: CASSQDLEIGELFF; cdr3_nt: TGTGCCAGCAGCCAAGATCTAGAGATAGGGGAGCTGTTTTTT
j_call: TRBJ1-2; d_call: -; clone_size: many; cdr3_length: 13; v_call: TRBV11-2; cdr3_aa: CASSPRIGGSYTF; cdr3_nt: TGTGCCAGCAGCCCCCGGATAGGGGGAAGCTACACCTTC
j_call: TRBJ2-1; d_call: -; clone_size: many; cdr3_length: 13; v_call: TRBV7-2; cdr3_aa: CASSLWGTNEQFF; cdr3_nt: TGTGCCAGCAGCTTGTGGGGTACCAATGAGCAGTTCTTC
j_call: TRBJ1-1; d_call: -; clone_size: -; cdr3_length: 13; v_call: TRBV7-3; cdr3_aa: CASSLRRESEAFF; cdr3_nt: TGTGCCAGCAGCTTACGCAGGGAATCTGAAGCTTTCTTT
j_call: TRBJ2-1; d_call: TRBD2; clone_size: many; cdr3_length: 19; v_call: TRBV20-1; cdr3_aa: CSVPTPVNRLAGLSDEQFF; cdr3_nt: TGCAGTGTCCCAACCCCCGTCAACAGACTAGCGGGATTGAGCGATGAGCAGTTCTTC
j_call: TRBJ2-7; d_call: -; clone_size: many; cdr3_length: 12; v_call: TRBV29-1; cdr3_aa: CSVGRSVYEQYF; cdr3_nt: TGCAGCGTTGGTCGCAGCGTCTACGAGCAGTACTTC
j_call: TRBJ2-3; d_call: -; clone_size: -; cdr3_length: 16; v_call: TRBV7-9; cdr3_aa: CASSLARGKGTDTQYF; cdr3_nt: TGTGCCAGCAGCTTAGCGAGAGGAAAGGGCACAGATACGCAGTATTTT
j_call: TRBJ1-6; d_call: TRBD1; clone_size: few; cdr3_length: 15; v_call: TRBV14; cdr3_aa: CASSSLPGTGASLHF; cdr3_nt: TGTGCCAGCAGCTCCCTTCCCGGGACAGGGGCATCCCTCCACTTT
j_call: TRBJ1-1; d_call: TRBD1; clone_size: many; cdr3_length: 13; v_call: TRBV20-1; cdr3_aa: CSAQTGVVTEAFF; cdr3_nt: TGCAGTGCTCAGACAGGGGTCGTTACTGAAGCTTTCTTT
j_call: TRBJ1-1; d_call: -; clone_size: many; cdr3_length: 14; v_call: TRBV7-8; cdr3_aa: CASSLGEGETEAFF; cdr3_nt: TGTGCCAGCAGCTTAGGGGAGGGAGAGACTGAAGCTTTCTTT
j_call: TRBJ1-5; d_call: -; clone_size: many; cdr3_length: 12; v_call: TRBV2; cdr3_aa: CASMGYNQPQHF; cdr3_nt: TGTGCCAGCATGGGATACAATCAGCCCCAGCATTTT
j_call: TRBJ2-1; d_call: -; clone_size: few; cdr3_length: 13; v_call: TRBV29-1; cdr3_aa: CSVSSAADNEQFF; cdr3_nt: TGCAGCGTTTCTAGCGCCGCAGACAATGAGCAGTTCTTC
j_call: TRBJ2-3; d_call: -; clone_size: many; cdr3_length: 15; v_call: TRBV18; cdr3_aa: CASSPPIGSTDTQYF; cdr3_nt: TGTGCCAGCTCACCACCGATCGGAAGCACAGATACGCAGTATTTT
j_call: TRBJ2-3; d_call: TRBD1; clone_size: many; cdr3_length: 16; v_call: TRBV20-1; cdr3_aa: CSASPPTQGASDTQYF; cdr3_nt: TGCAGTGCTAGCCCCCCCACGCAGGGGGCAAGTGATACGCAGTATTTT
j_call: TRBJ1-2; d_call: -; clone_size: -; cdr3_length: 13; v_call: TRBV5-4; cdr3_aa: CASSLAGARGYTF; cdr3_nt: TGTGCCAGCAGCTTGGCGGGGGCAAGAGGCTACACCTTC
j_call: TRBJ2-1; d_call: -; clone_size: -; cdr3_length: 13; v_call: TRBV20-1; cdr3_aa: CSASYPAKHEQFF; cdr3_nt: TGCAGTGCTAGCTACCCCGCAAAGCATGAGCAGTTCTTC
j_call: TRBJ2-6; d_call: -; clone_size: many; cdr3_length: 15; v_call: TRBV18; cdr3_aa: CASSPPGAGANVLTF; cdr3_nt: TGTGCCAGCTCACCACCCGGGGCCGGGGCCAACGTCCTGACTTTC
j_call: TRBJ2-7; d_call: TRBD2; clone_size: many; cdr3_length: 14; v_call: TRBV28; cdr3_aa: CASSLAGGTYEQYF; cdr3_nt: TGTGCCAGCTCTCTAGCGGGAGGAACCTACGAGCAGTACTTC
j_call: TRBJ1-1; d_call: -; clone_size: many; cdr3_length: 13; v_call: TRBV7-2; cdr3_aa: CASSSDRRTEAFF; cdr3_nt: TGTGCCAGCAGCTCCGACAGACGCACTGAAGCTTTCTTT
j_call: TRBJ1-1; d_call: -; clone_size: -; cdr3_length: 13; v_call: TRBV21-1; cdr3_aa: CASRRQGGTEAFF; cdr3_nt: TGTGCCAGCAGACGACAGGGAGGCACTGAAGCTTTCTTT
j_call: TRBJ2-1; d_call: TRBD1; clone_size: many; cdr3_length: 15; v_call: TRBV10-3; cdr3_aa: CAISGPGGTYNEQFF; cdr3_nt: TGTGCCATCAGTGGTCCAGGGGGAACCTACAATGAGCAGTTCTTC
j_call: TRBJ2-5; d_call: TRBD2; clone_size: many; cdr3_length: 17; v_call: TRBV20-1; cdr3_aa: CSARGTSGFLYQETQYF; cdr3_nt: TGCAGTGCTAGAGGGACTAGCGGTTTCTTGTACCAAGAGACCCAGTACTTC
j_call: TRBJ2-3; d_call: -; clone_size: many; cdr3_length: 12; v_call: TRBV6-5; cdr3_aa: CASSYSGDTQYF; cdr3_nt: TGTGCCAGCAGTTACTCGGGAGATACGCAGTATTTT
j_call: TRBJ2-1; d_call: TRBD1; clone_size: many; cdr3_length: 14; v_call: TRBV29-1; cdr3_aa: CSVGYRGNDNEQFF; cdr3_nt: TGCAGCGTTGGGTACAGGGGAAACGACAATGAGCAGTTCTTC
j_call: TRBJ2-4; d_call: -; clone_size: many; cdr3_length: 14; v_call: TRBV6-2/TRBV6-3; cdr3_aa: CASSPYLAKNIQYF; cdr3_nt: TGTGCCAGCAGTCCCTATCTGGCCAAAAACATTCAGTACTTC
j_call: TRBJ2-1; d_call: TRBD2; clone_size: -; cdr3_length: 13; v_call: TRBV5-1; cdr3_aa: CASSTGTSGEQFF; cdr3_nt: TGCGCCAGCAGCACCGGGACTAGCGGTGAGCAGTTCTTC
j_call: TRBJ1-1; d_call: -; clone_size: many; cdr3_length: 14; v_call: TRBV9; cdr3_aa: CASSVVDLDAPAFF; cdr3_nt: TGTGCCAGCAGCGTAGTTGACCTTGATGCCCCAGCTTTCTTT
j_call: TRBJ2-2; d_call: TRBD2; clone_size: few; cdr3_length: 18; v_call: TRBV2; cdr3_aa: CASSVGLAGGPGTGELFF; cdr3_nt: TGTGCCAGCAGTGTTGGACTAGCGGGAGGGCCTGGCACCGGGGAGCTGTTTTTT
j_call: TRBJ1-1; d_call: -; clone_size: -; cdr3_length: 13; v_call: TRBV20-1; cdr3_aa: CSANARGYTEAFF; cdr3_nt: TGCAGTGCTAACGCACGGGGATACACTGAAGCTTTCTTT